This TCR beta chain was documented in a study of post-analysis software for immune sequencing data. Findings of the study overall: Five or six TRBV segments, TRBV5-6, TRBV5-1 and TRBV20-1 among them, were found more frequent in patients than controls.

About this clonotype itself: The antigen remains undetermined.

Sequencing libraries made from TCR beta cDNA carried unique molecular identifiers. TCRdb fed the PCR reads into MiXCR, producing one record per CDR3 protein. The sample contains over 300,000 distinct CDR3 sequences, approximately 33% of which appear only once. This CDR3 has 14 amino acids. Germline CDR1 and CDR2: DFQATT and SNEGSKA (reference sequence). Sequenced sample: blood. The genes are TRBV20-1 and TRBJ2-7; TRBD1 matches at 9 bases. The J call may be wrong; the DNA end is better matched by TRBJ2-5. This clonotype originated in a girl aged 10-17 years with multiple sclerosis. CDR3 nucleotide sequence: TGCAGTGCCCATTGGACAGGGGCCACAGAGACCCAGTACTTC. It specifies CSAHWTGATETQYF.